The rows below give T cell receptor beta chains drawn from one sample of a study of shared clonotypes between healthy human individuals. Only in-frame clones appear in the TCRdb table, and some are missing; sequencing was by immunoSEQ multiplex PCR. This sample has roughly 2 million clones, with around 95% found just once. Sequencing was carried out using naive CD4+ T cells sorted from blood. All receptors come from a man between 18 and 35 years old in good health. The CDR3 runs from the conserved cysteine through the conserved F or W. The order of the fields is J gene, clone size, D gene, V gene, CDR3 length, CDR3 DNA, CDR3 protein. The D gene is left open where the match is weak. Clone size is shown for a subset of rows, as once, few, many or a class of expanded clone.

TRBJ2-1 - - TRBV5-5 15 TGTGCCAGCAGCCCGGCATGGATAGATTACAATGAGCAGTTCTTC CASSPAWIDYNEQFF
TRBJ2-3 - TRBD2 TRBV11-3 18 TGTGCCAGCAGCGGCGGGACTAGCGGGGGCGGGGGCACAGATACGCAGTATTTT CASSGGTSGGGGTDTQYF
TRBJ2-7 - TRBD2 TRBV5-8 14 TGTGCCAGCAGTCTGCGCGGGGGGACCTACGAGCAGTACTTC CASSLRGGTYEQYF
TRBJ2-5 - - TRBV7-9 13 TGTGCCAGCAGCTTAGGGGACTTAGAGACCCAGTACTTC CASSLGDLETQYF
TRBJ1-1 - TRBD1 TRBV5-8 15 TGTGCCAGCAGCCCCTTGACAGGGGCCGGCGCTGAAGCTTTCTTT CASSPLTGAGAEAFF
TRBJ2-2 - - TRBV5-1 12 TGCGCCAGCAGCAGAAACACCGGGGAGCTGTTTTTT CASSRNTGELFF
TRBJ1-2 once TRBD1 TRBV6-5 13 TGTGCCACCCGGGGACAGAACCTCTATGGCTACACCTTC CATRGQNLYGYTF
TRBJ1-3 - - TRBV6-5 14 TGTGCCAGCACCGAGGGGTTCGCGGGAAACACCATATATTTT CASTEGFAGNTIYF
TRBJ1-3 - - TRBV6-5 15 TGTGCCAGCAGGCGAACAACCGCCTCTGGAAACACCATATATTTT CASRRTTASGNTIYF
TRBJ2-5 - - TRBV29-1 13 TGCAGCGTTGGAGCCGCGGCCGGCGAGACCCAGTACTTC CSVGAAAGETQYF
TRBJ1-2 - - TRBV5-4 14 TGTGCCAGCAGCTTTGGGGGAGCTAACTATGGCTACACCTTC CASSFGGANYGYTF
TRBJ1-1 once - TRBV27 13 TGTGCCAGCAGTTGGTCCGAGAACACTGAAGCTTTCTTT CASSWSENTEAFF
TRBJ1-2 - - TRBV5-1 14 TGCGCCAGCAGCTTGGTGACCGATTCCTATGGCTACACCTTC CASSLVTDSYGYTF
TRBJ2-1 - - TRBV18 11 TGTGCCAGCTCACCCGCGGGGGAGCAGTTCTTC CASSPAGEQFF
TRBJ2-1 - TRBD2 TRBV4-3 16 TGCGCCAGCAGCCAAGAAGGGACTAGCGGGACTAATGAGCAGTTCTTC CASSQEGTSGTNEQFF
TRBJ2-7 - - TRBV4-3 13 TGCGCCAGCAGCCAGGACTTGCTCTACGAGCAGTACTTC CASSQDLLYEQYF
TRBJ1-2 - TRBD1 TRBV5-6 15 TGTGCCAGCAGCCCCGCGGGACAGGGGCACTATGGCTACACCTTC CASSPAGQGHYGYTF
TRBJ1-1 - - TRBV19 14 TGTGCCAGTAGTGAAGTCGGGGTAACCACTGAAGCTTTCTTT CASSEVGVTTEAFF
TRBJ2-5 - TRBD1 TRBV18 18 TGTGCCAGCTCACCAATGAACCTCCGGGACAGGGTTCAAGAGACCCAGTACTTC CASSPMNLRDRVQETQYF
TRBJ2-7 - - TRBV6-5 13 TGTGCCAGCAGTTACTCTCGCGGTTACGAGCAGTACTTC CASSYSRGYEQYF
TRBJ1-3 - TRBD1 TRBV5-1 14 TGCGCCAGCAGCGGGACAGCCTCTGGAAACACCATATATTTT CASSGTASGNTIYF
TRBJ2-2 - TRBD1 TRBV25-1 14 TGTGCCAGCAGGAGGACAGGGAAACTCGGGGAGCTGTTTTTT CASRRTGKLGELFF
TRBJ2-5 - TRBD2 TRBV10-1 16 TGCGCCAGCAGTGAGAATCTAGCGGGAGGGCAAGAGACCCAGTACTTC CASSENLAGGQETQYF
TRBJ2-7 once TRBD2 TRBV29-1 14 TGCAGCGTTGAAGGGACAGCGGGAGGGTACGAGCAGTACTTC CSVEGTAGGYEQYF
TRBJ2-5 - - TRBV19 11 TGTGCCAGTAGTCAATTGGGGCCCCAGTACTTC CASSQLGPQYF
TRBJ1-2 once - TRBV5-1 15 TGCGCCAGCAGCTTATCAGGGGACGGAGCCTATGGCTACACCTTC CASSLSGDGAYGYTF
TRBJ2-2 - - TRBV21-1 16 TGTGCCAGCAGCAACTTAGCGGGAGCGGGCCCCGGGGAGCTGTTTTTT CASSNLAGAGPGELFF
TRBJ2-1 - - TRBV18 12 TGTGCCAGCTCACCTAATGACCAGGCGCAGTTCTTC CASSPNDQAQFF
TRBJ2-2 - TRBD2 TRBV18 16 TGTGCCAGCTCACCACGAAGCGGGGTAGACACCGGGGAGCTGTTTTTT CASSPRSGVDTGELFF
TRBJ2-7 once - TRBV7-2 12 TGTGCCAGCAGCCAGAGGGATGGTAAGCAGTACTTC CASSQRDGKQYF
TRBJ2-7 - - TRBV7-2 13 TGTGCCAGCAGCTTGGGGACTGTGTACGAGCAGTACTTC CASSLGTVYEQYF
TRBJ2-2 - TRBD1 TRBV5-4 14 TGTGCCAGCAGTTTGGACAGGCGCACCGGGGAGCTGTTTTTT CASSLDRRTGELFF
TRBJ2-3 once TRBD2 TRBV28 15 TGTGCCAGCATTAGGACTAGCGGGGCCCCAGATACGCAGTATTTT CASIRTSGAPDTQYF
TRBJ2-2 - - TRBV30 13 TGTGCCTGGAGCGGGGACCACACCGGGGAGCTGTTTTTT CAWSGDHTGELFF
TRBJ1-2 - - TRBV2 11 TGTGCCAGCAGTTCCCGGGGTGGCTACACCTTC CASSSRGGYTF
TRBJ2-3 - TRBD2 TRBV30 15 TGTGCCTGGAGCTCCGGGACTAAATTGACAGATACGCAGTATTTT CAWSSGTKLTDTQYF
TRBJ1-4 - - TRBV4-1 15 TGCGCCAGCAGCATCCGGACTGGAACTAATGAAAAACTGTTTTTT CASSIRTGTNEKLFF
TRBJ1-6 - TRBD1 TRBV9 15 TGTGCCAGCAGCAAGTCCGGGACAGAGAATTCACCCCTCCACTTT CASSKSGTENSPLHF
TRBJ2-2 once TRBD1 TRBV5-1 14 TGCGCCAGCAGCCCAGACAGGGACACCGGGGAGCTGTTTTTT CASSPDRDTGELFF
TRBJ1-6 - - TRBV5-6 14 TGTGCCAGCAGCTTGTCCGGCAGATATTCACCCCTCCACTTT CASSLSGRYSPLHF
TRBJ2-7 - TRBD1 TRBV5-4 17 TGTGCCAGCAGTAACGGAGACAGGGGCGACTACTCCTACGAGCAGTACTTC CASSNGDRGDYSYEQYF
TRBJ1-6 - - TRBV6-5 13 TGTGCCAGCAGCTCGACCGCTAATTCACCCCTCCACTTT CASSSTANSPLHF
TRBJ2-2 - TRBD2 TRBV7-9 16 TGTGCCAGCAGCGAGAGCGGGAGCGGGAACACCGGGGAGCTGTTTTTT CASSESGSGNTGELFF
TRBJ1-6 - - TRBV27 14 TGTGCCAGCAGTCAGGGCTCTGGTTACTCACCCCTCCACTTT CASSQGSGYSPLHF
TRBJ1-2 - TRBD1 TRBV5-1 15 TGCGCCAGCAGCGAGGGACAGGGGGCGCGTTATGGCTACACCTTC CASSEGQGARYGYTF
TRBJ2-3 - - TRBV11-3 15 TGTGCCAGCAGCTTATCCACAGGGATTACAGATACGCAGTATTTT CASSLSTGITDTQYF
TRBJ2-7 - TRBD1 TRBV5-1 13 TGCGCCAGCAGCGAAGACAGGGCCTACGAGCAGTACTTC CASSEDRAYEQYF
TRBJ1-4 - - TRBV5-1 15 TGCGCCAGCAGCACACAGGGTCCAACTAATGAAAAACTGTTTTTT CASSTQGPTNEKLFF
TRBJ2-7 - TRBD2 TRBV4-2 17 TGTGCCAGCAGCCAAGAGTGGGTAGCGGGAGGTTCCTACGAGCAGTACTTC CASSQEWVAGGSYEQYF
TRBJ2-3 - - TRBV30 13 TGTGCCTGGAGTGTACGGGCTACAGATACGCAGTATTTT CAWSVRATDTQYF
TRBJ1-3 once - TRBV28 15 TGTGCCAGCAAGGGCAGGGACACCTCTGGAAACACCATATATTTT CASKGRDTSGNTIYF
TRBJ1-5 - - TRBV9 14 TGTGCCAGCAGCGTAGTTCGGGGTAGACAGCCCCAGCATTTT CASSVVRGRQPQHF
TRBJ2-3 - - TRBV5-1 13 TGCGCCAGCAGCTGGTCTAGCACAGATACGCAGTATTTT CASSWSSTDTQYF
TRBJ2-5 - TRBD1 TRBV4-1 17 TGCGCCAGCAGCCAAGTAGGGAGGACAGGGGGCCAAGAGACCCAGTACTTC CASSQVGRTGGQETQYF